This note documents a single T cell receptor (beta chain) sequence. The antigen it binds to is not known. Per-base qualities were not stored, and no clone one base away is much larger. The sample is drawn from a study of cytomegalovirus exposure and HLA in healthy donors (dated by TCRdb to the late 2010s). General notes on the study: An earlier analysis of fewer than 750 of the donors reported about 260 Gb of sequence data and some 110 million unique TCR beta sequences obtained from approximately 180 million T cells. An early release that covered fewer than 800 HLA-typed donors contained approximately 320 gigabases of sequencing data and about 93 million unique TCR sequences. Of the 398 genotyped donors, 70% to 90% were placed in the genetic ancestry cluster associated with self-reported Caucasian donors. The study was designed to test whether signatures of past pathogen exposure could be identified by cataloging public T cell receptors. The study used immunosequencing to profile the T cell repertoires of 670 or so subjects and linked those repertoires to cytomegalovirus serostatus. A separate validation cohort of some 130 different subjects was used in addition to the approximately 640-subject first cohort. To predict cytomegalovirus infection status, the study brought together high-throughput TCR immunosequencing, statistical association of individual TCRs with disease status, and machine learning. A later analysis re-examined previously published TCR beta repertoires from roughly 650 donors and added high-resolution HLA genotyping to investigate patterns of TCR occurrence. Rather than drawing on any new phenotypic data, the later analysis identified candidate immune exposures from TCR beta sequences and the way those sequences occurred across donors. An earlier analysis of 500 to 650 of the donors applied high-throughput TCR beta sequencing to assess whether each TCR beta V gene segment acted as functional or pseudogenic. Donor age, sex, ethnicity and CMV serostatus were compiled together with the repertoire data. A later genetic analysis took genome-wide SNP genotypes for about 60% of the roughly 670 donors and used that subset as a discovery cohort. Every repertoire in the discovery cohort had been generated on one and the same sequencing platform. HLA typing covered class I and class II loci at four-digit resolution. The number of typed donors differed by locus: roughly 629-630 for A, B, C, DRB1 and DQB1; some 540 for DQA1; around 580 for DPA1; and roughly 450 for DPB1. Because of strong linkage in the cohort, 5 or 6 DR-DQ haplotypes were treated as single units for association and clustering. On average, around 240,000 unique TCR beta nucleotide sequences were sequenced per donor among a few hundred genotyped donors of the cohort, with 15% to 20% of those sequences being non-productive.

Library preparation was by the immunoSEQ multiplex PCR assay. For the multiplex PCR, a mixture combining 60 forward primers for TCR Vbeta segments and 13 reverse primers for TCR Jbeta segments was used. A multiplex PCR assay on genomic DNA amplified the CDR3 region of rearranged TCR beta genes. The Illumina HiSeq System was used to sequence the amplified TCR beta libraries as 87-base-pair reads. As for the authors' bioinformatics: Across the 670 or so repertoires, a later analysis counted around 80 million unique TCR beta chains, 8.5 million to 12 million of which were shared by at least two donors. A nearest-neighbor algorithm error-corrected the raw reads and collapsed the reads into unique sequences, merging closely related sequences to remove PCR and sequencing errors. V, D and J gene segments were assigned by aligning CDR3 sequences to IMGT reference sequences. For a sequence to be retained, at least a six-nucleotide match to both a V gene segment and a J gene segment was required. A rearrangement was called productive if the CDR3 had no stop codons and remained in frame with V and J, and every other rearrangement was called non-productive. CDR3 was defined according to IMGT convention as the region running from the second conserved V-encoded cysteine to the conserved J-encoded phenylalanine. In an earlier analysis of roughly 610 of the donors, sequences lacking an unambiguous match to a single V gene segment were excluded. In an earlier analysis of some 590 of the donors, a V segment was called functional when productive rearrangements were above 56.7%, and segregating when the standard deviation between donors exceeded 5%. A statistical classification framework was built to diagnose cytomegalovirus status from the catalog of TCR beta chain sequences. V and J gene assignment, in a later analysis, came from comparing TCR nucleotide sequences with IMGT/GENE-DB human TR gene sequences. Using the TCRdist pipeline, a later analysis assigned CDR3 sequences along with most-parsimonious VDJ recombination scenarios. In a later analysis, each TCR beta chain was defined by its CDR3 amino acid sequence together with its V-gene family, and reads lacking a unique V-gene family were excluded. As a way to deal with suspected cross-contamination and a sequencing artifact, a later analysis dropped roughly 600 nucleotide sequences that were highly shared and had low generation probability. A later analysis calculated a clonal expansion index for each public chain from normalized within-repertoire ranks of inferred template counts. In a later analysis, generation probabilities were computed with a VDJ recombination model fitted to out-of-frame rearrangements, and the resulting probabilities were checked against IGoR. Hypergeometric tests were used in a later analysis to score TCR-TCR, TCR-HLA and TCR-CMV co-occurrence, with a repertoire-size bias correction applied to the TCR pairs. In a later analysis, false discovery rates were estimated by permuting HLA or CMV assignments 20 times. In a later analysis, co-occurring TCRs were grouped using DBSCAN, with TCRdist sequence similarity added in when clustering inside HLA-allele-positive subsets. For co-occurrence clustering, repertoires with fewer than 30,000 or more than 120,000 public chains were excluded, along with roughly 5 repertoires with anomalous nucleotide sharing. The clones in this table, taken by TCRdb from immuneACCESS, are in-frame only. Not every clone is retained; where verified, under half of the shortfall comes from an unresolved V gene, and the cause of the rest is unknown. V and J calls and clone size come straight from that table; D and trimming were deduced from the DNA. The sample yields about 130,000 clones; around 70% were counted once. The top ten clonotypes cover 1.5% to 2% of the sample.

Study-level results and caveats: In an earlier analysis of fewer than 750 of the donors, most TCR beta V segments were observed in productive rearrangements about 90% or about 30% of the time, broadly matching IMGT annotations. V-gene and J-gene trimming of TCR beta chains was associated with a missense DCLRE1C variant in a later genetic analysis, and the association was replicated in an independent cohort. A later analysis associated approximately 17,000 TCR beta sequences with specific HLA alleles at a false discovery rate of 0.05. In vitro tests confirmed that a few of the cytomegalovirus-associated TCR beta chains recognize cytomegalovirus antigens. A later analysis found that TCR association rates varied across HLA loci, with DRB1 alleles showing the most associated TCRs and HLA-C alleles the fewest. For the cohort, immune exposure information was limited to CMV serostatus. According to a later analysis, parvovirus B19, influenza, CMV and Epstein-Barr virus appeared linked to several top co-occurrence clusters. In a later analysis, HLA-associated TCR beta chains showed more clonal expansion and lower generation probabilities than non-associated chains that were equally common. Most TCR sequences were seen in very few donors, while some public TCRs were found in many individuals. Cytomegalovirus status was reported to be diagnosed by the classifier with high specificity and sensitivity in both the original and validation cohorts. HLA typing was unavailable for some donors at each locus, so association tests used only the typed subset. The study listed approximately 160 TCR beta chains as associated with cytomegalovirus. A later genetic analysis reported fewer N-insertions in productive TCRs among donors in an Asian-associated ancestry cluster than the roughly 720-donor mean. Linkage disequilibrium might explain the correlated functional status among segregating V segments, but an unknown experimental factor could not be excluded. This cohort had only TCR beta chains sequenced, and the lack of alpha or paired-chain data limited which features could be detected. A further reported finding was that TCR beta sequences accurately predicted the HLA-A and HLA-B alleles for most subjects in the first cohort. Some IMGT-functional V segments, including TRBV6-2 and TRBV6-3, could not be distinguished by the 87-base-pair reads and were therefore excluded. Sequencing depth was assumed to be roughly uniform across donors in the presence/absence analyses, though that assumption may not hold. Most CMV-associated TCR beta chains appeared to be HLA-restricted in a later analysis, and the HLA associations seemed to be driven largely by CMV exposure. A cluster of highly shared sequence variants was judged likely to be a technical artifact of the sequencing pipeline. It was suggested by the authors that the approach could potentially be generalized to other disease states and immunological phenotypes. About 17 rarely observed V segments, including chromosome 9 orphons, were excluded from the earlier analysis of approximately 500 of the donors because counts were too low. Strong co-occurrence of HLA alleles, especially DR and DQ, made assigning TCR associations to individual alleles difficult.

CDR1 and CDR2 (MGHDK, SYGVNS) derive from the germline V gene. The CDR3 runs 14 residues from the cysteine to the phenylalanine. The only DNA kept is the CDR3, 42 bases in frame from the first base. V gives up 3 bases and J gives up 1 base, and the segment between their germline ends measures 10 bases. In total, approximately 690 healthy bone marrow donors made up the cohort. At the time of sampling, all cohort members were nominally healthy, though unrecorded immune exposures were likely present. The donor tested CMV seropositive and was one of the 289 seropositive cohort members. Each donor provided a peripheral blood sample, and peripheral blood mononuclear cells were used for TCR beta sequencing. Genomic DNA was extracted from the blood cell samples with the Qiagen DNeasy Blood Extraction Kit.

Rearrangement joined TRBV25-1 to TRBJ2-7; a confident D gene designation cannot be given. This TCR derives from a man between 25 and 39 years old in good health and CMV-seropositive. Sequencing was done on a sample of PBMCs. The CDR3 region has the sequence CASSDLMSSYEQYF. Read as DNA, the sequence is TGTGCCAGCAGTGATTTAATGAGTTCCTACGAGCAGTACTTC.